This TCR beta chain originates from a study of blood T cell repertoires in COVID-19. Study-level information: Collection of acute and convalescent COVID-19 samples took place in the United States, Italy and Spain. Sources were T cells, B-cell-depleted T cells, or PBMCs; the material itself was cDNA or gDNA.

In the original analysis: Amplification of reference gene primers was used by the study to estimate nucleated cell counts. Method: immunoSEQ multiplex PCR; TCRdb's copy keeps in-frame clones and lacks some. That table furnishes V, J and clone size, whereas the DNA furnished D and trimming. The repertoire holds 200,000 to 250,000 clones, roughly 80% seen once, with approximately 2.6% in the top ten. Germline CDR1 is WNHNN and CDR2 is SYGVQD (reference sequence). The CDR3 sequence is 17 residues long. V was shortened by 3 bases and J by 2 bases, with 20 bases between the two germline ends. This receptor was taken from a woman in her 70s with active or convalescent COVID-19. The J gene is TRBJ2-7, the V gene TRBV10-1, with D unresolved. The specimen sequenced was peripheral blood. The CDR3 nucleotides read TGCGCCAGCAGTGATCGGCAGTCAGCGATAAGAACCTACGAGCAGTACTTC. Amino acid sequence: CASSDRQSAIRTYEQYF.